What follows are 3 T cell receptor beta chains derived from one specimen sequenced in a study of post-analysis software for immune sequencing data (dated by TCRdb to between 2014 and 2017). Overall results and qualifications from the work: Significantly higher frequencies in patients than in controls were found for about five TRBV segments, including TRBV5-6, TRBV5-1 and TRBV20-1.

The receptor library was made with PCR. Sequencing relied on an Illumina HiSeq 2500. To reduce PCR and sequencing biases, unique molecular identifiers were built into the TCR beta cDNA libraries. TCRdb reworked the public reads: Q25 trimming with fastp, MiXCR clone assembly, productive beta chains retained. Each entry merges the rows of one CDR3 protein and shows their most common DNA and genes. This sample holds hundreds of thousands of distinct CDR3 sequences; 55% to 70% were observed only once. The ten largest clones represent approximately 11% of the sample. The antigens of these receptors remain unknown. The sequenced sample consisted of blood. The receptors come from a girl aged 2 to 9 with multiple sclerosis.

The J gene is TRBJ1-1, the V gene TRBV7-9, with D maybe TRBD1 (5 bases). This CDR3 is 13 amino acids long. Germline CDR1 SEHNR, CDR2 FQNEAQ (reference sequence). The V gene lost 7 bases and the J gene lost 5 bases, with 14 bases spanning the gap. In nucleotides, the CDR3 is TGTGCCAGCAAGAGGATCCAGGGAACTGAAGCTTTCTTT. Translated, it gives CASKRIQGTEAFF. Supplemented by reference TRBV7-9 and TRBJ1-1, the full variable domain reads DTGVSQNPRHKITKRGQNVTFRCDPISEHNRLYWYRQTLGQGPEFLTYFQNEAQLEKSRLLSDRFSAERPKGSFSTLEIQRTEQGDSAMYLCASKRIQGTEAFFGQGTRLTVV.

This sequence joins TRBV7-9 and TRBJ2-6, with 11 bases fitting TRBD1. The length of the CDR3 is 18 residues. Germline lookup yields CDR1 SEHNR and CDR2 FQNEAQ (reference sequence). V lost 3 bases and J lost 0; bases outside the gene matches: 4. Written as DNA, the CDR3 is TGTGCCAGCAGCTTGGCCGGGACAGGGGGCTCTGGGGCCAACGTCCTGACTTTC. Translated: CASSLAGTGGSGANVLTF.

The genes are TRBV7-2 and TRBJ2-1; perhaps TRBD1 as D (6 bases). In germline, CDR1 is SGHTA, CDR2 FQGNSA. The V end lost 5 bases, the J end lost 4 bases, and 18 bases lay between the germline ends. The CDR3 is 16 amino acids. CDR3 in amino acids: CASSPSGRGRYNEQFF. CDR3 DNA sequence: TGTGCCAGCAGCCCCTCGGGCAGGGGAAGGTACAATGAGCAGTTCTTC.